The present entry profiles one T cell receptor (beta chain) with its context. Its cognate antigen has yet to be identified. No qualities accompany the bases; no much larger clone lies one base away. In the germline V gene (reference sequence), CDR1 corresponds to SGHNT and CDR2 to YYREEE. Including the terminal cysteine and phenylalanine, the CDR3 comprises 14 residues. Only CDR3 DNA remains: 42 bases, in frame from the first base. The junction shows trimming of 0 bases on V and 1 base on J, plus 7 bases between the germline ends. This record belongs to a study of blood T cell repertoires in COVID-19 (dated by TCRdb to the early 2020s). The study in broad terms: The collaborator samples originated in the United States, Italy and Spain and spanned the acute and convalescent phases of COVID-19. The prospective study material was composed of cDNA or gDNA derived from T cells, B-cell-depleted T cells, or PBMCs. The dataset comprised deeply sampled blood TCRbeta repertoires from subjects exposed to, actively infected with, or recovered from COVID-19. The repertoires were released in a freely available public database meant as a resource for research on the immune response to SARS-CoV-2. Samples came from the ongoing ImmuneRACE study (first 160 participants) plus 1,254 subjects from 6 global collaborators. Sample metadata almost always included a de-identified subject ID, COVID-19 status, age in years and sex. Where available, HLA class I and class II types were taken from metadata supplied by the sample provider and were not determined by assay-based typing. The paper's findings and limits, for the study overall: The quantity of clinical and demographic metadata differed by source and by participant and was supplied without curation.

Each collaborating institution followed its own protocols to collect whole blood in K2EDTA tubes. For TCRbeta analysis, collaborators shipped samples in one of three forms: frozen whole blood, isolated PBMCs, or DNA extracted from either of those sample types. TCRbeta CDR3 regions were amplified from genomic DNA using the immunoSEQ Assay, a bias-controlled multiplex PCR. For the original study's pipeline: Nucleated cell counts per sample were estimated from amplification of reference gene primers within the assay. To quantify the absolute abundance of each unique TCRbeta CDR3 rearrangement, sequence reads were collapsed and filtered. For each sample, productive Simpson clonality was calculated by taking the square root of Simpson's diversity index across productive rearrangements. As stored in TCRdb, this immuneACCESS dataset retains in-frame rearrangements with V and J assigned. A fraction of the clones does not appear; measured against another copy, unresolved V genes explain less than half of the discrepancy, and the remainder lacks a known reason. V and J calls and clone size follow that table, whereas D and trimming were derived from the DNA. In this sample the table shows over 85,000 clones, approximately 83% of which occur a single time. The ten most abundant clones make up 3.5% to 4% of the sample.

Recombination linked TRBV5-4 to TRBJ1-1, with an unclear D gene assignment. This receptor was identified in a man aged 60 to 75 with acute or convalescent COVID-19. The sample taken for sequencing was peripheral blood. The base sequence is TGTGCCAGCAGCTTGGCGCGGGGGAACACTGAAGCTTTCTTT. Its protein is CASSLARGNTEAFF.